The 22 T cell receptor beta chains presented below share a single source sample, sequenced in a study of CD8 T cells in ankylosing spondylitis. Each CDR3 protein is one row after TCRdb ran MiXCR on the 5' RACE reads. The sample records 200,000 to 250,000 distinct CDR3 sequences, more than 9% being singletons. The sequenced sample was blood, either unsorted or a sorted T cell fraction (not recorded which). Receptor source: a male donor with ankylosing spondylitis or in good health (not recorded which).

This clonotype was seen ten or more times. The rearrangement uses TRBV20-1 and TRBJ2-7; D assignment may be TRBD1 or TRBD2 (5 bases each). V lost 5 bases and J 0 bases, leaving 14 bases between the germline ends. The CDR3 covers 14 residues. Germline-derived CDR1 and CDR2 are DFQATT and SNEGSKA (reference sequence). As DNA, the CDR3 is TGCAGTGCTGGTCGGGACCGAGGCTCCTACGAGCAGTACTTC. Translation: CSAGRDRGSYEQYF.

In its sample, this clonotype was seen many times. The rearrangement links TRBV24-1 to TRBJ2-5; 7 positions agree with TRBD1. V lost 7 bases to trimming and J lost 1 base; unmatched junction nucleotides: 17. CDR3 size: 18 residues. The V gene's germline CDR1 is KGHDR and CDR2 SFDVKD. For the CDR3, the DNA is TGTGCCACCAGCACCCGTAGCGTCGGGACAGATTTCCAAGAGACCCAGTACTTC. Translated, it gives CATSTRSVGTDFQETQYF.

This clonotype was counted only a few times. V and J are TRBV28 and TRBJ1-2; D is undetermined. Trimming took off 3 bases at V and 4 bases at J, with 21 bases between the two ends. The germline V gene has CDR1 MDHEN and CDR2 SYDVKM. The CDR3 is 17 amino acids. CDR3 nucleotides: TGTGCCAGCAGTTTTCTACTTGGGTTCCAGGCAGTCTATGGCTACACCTTC. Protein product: CASSFLLGFQAVYGYTF.

The CDR3 DNA reads as TGCGCCAGCAGGGTTGGCACTAACTATGGCTACACCTTC. Its protein product is CASRVGTNYGYTF. This chain uses TRBV5-1 with TRBJ1-2; D remains unclear. This CDR3 region has 13 residues. In germline, CDR1 is SGHRS, CDR2 YFSETQ. V lost 5 bases, J lost 0 bases, and 8 bases lay in between.

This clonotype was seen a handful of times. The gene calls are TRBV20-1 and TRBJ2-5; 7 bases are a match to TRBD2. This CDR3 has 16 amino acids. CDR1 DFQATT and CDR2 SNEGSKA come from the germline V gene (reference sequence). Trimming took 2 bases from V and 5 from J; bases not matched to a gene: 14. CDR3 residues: CSARSAEAGDRETQYF. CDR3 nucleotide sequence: TGCAGTGCTAGAAGCGCCGAGGCGGGGGATAGGGAGACCCAGTACTTC.

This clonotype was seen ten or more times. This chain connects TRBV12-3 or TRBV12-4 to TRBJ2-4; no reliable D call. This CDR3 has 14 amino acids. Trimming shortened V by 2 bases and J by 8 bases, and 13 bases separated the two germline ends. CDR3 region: CASSLPPEWDIQYF. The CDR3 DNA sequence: TGTGCCAGCAGTTTACCCCCCGAATGGGACATTCAGTACTTC.

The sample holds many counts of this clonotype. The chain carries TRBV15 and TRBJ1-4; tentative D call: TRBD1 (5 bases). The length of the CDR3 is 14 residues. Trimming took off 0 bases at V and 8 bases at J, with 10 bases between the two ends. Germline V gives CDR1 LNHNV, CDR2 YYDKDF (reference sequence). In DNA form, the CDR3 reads TGTGCCACCAGCAGAGATTATCAGGGAGAAAAACTGTTTTTT. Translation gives CATSRDYQGEKLFF.

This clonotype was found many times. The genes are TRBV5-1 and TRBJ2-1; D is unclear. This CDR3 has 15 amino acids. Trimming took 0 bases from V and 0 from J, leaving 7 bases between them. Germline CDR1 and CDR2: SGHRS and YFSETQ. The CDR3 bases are TGCGCCAGCAGCTTGGACAGACCCTCCTACAATGAGCAGTTCTTC. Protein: CASSLDRPSYNEQFF.

CDR3 protein: CASSVTGPQNTEAFF. Here the CDR3 DNA reads TGCGCCAGCAGCGTGACAGGTCCGCAGAACACTGAAGCTTTCTTT. The genes are TRBV5-1 and TRBJ1-1, with D perhaps matching TRBD1 (6 bases). Germline values: CDR1 SGHRS, CDR2 YFSETQ. Trimming shortened V by 4 bases and J by 1 base, and 14 bases separated the two germline ends. CDR3 length: 15 amino acids. Combining the CDR3 with reference TRBV5-1 and TRBJ1-1 gives the whole variable domain KAGVTQTPRYLIKTRGQQVTLSCSPISGHRSVSWYQQTPGQGLQFLFEYFSETQRNKGNFPGRFSGRQFSNSRSEMNVSTLELGDSALYLCASSVTGPQNTEAFFGQGTRLTVV.

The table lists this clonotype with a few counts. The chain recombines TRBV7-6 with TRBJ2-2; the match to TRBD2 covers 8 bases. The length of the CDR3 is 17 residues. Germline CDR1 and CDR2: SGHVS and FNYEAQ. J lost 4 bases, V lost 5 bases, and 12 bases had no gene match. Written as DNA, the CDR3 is TGTGCCAGCAGCGGCCTAGCGGGCTCTCAGGGCACCGGGGAGCTGTTTTTT. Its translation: CASSGLAGSQGTGELFF.

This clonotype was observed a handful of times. In DNA form, the CDR3 reads TGTGCCAGCCGATATTACAGGGATGGAGCTTTCTTT. Encoded protein: CASRYYRDGAFF. The chain couples TRBV12-3 or TRBV12-4 to TRBJ1-1; the D gene is possibly TRBD1 (6 bases). Trimming removed 8 bases from V and 10 bases from J, with 17 bases in between. The CDR3 is made up of 12 amino acids.

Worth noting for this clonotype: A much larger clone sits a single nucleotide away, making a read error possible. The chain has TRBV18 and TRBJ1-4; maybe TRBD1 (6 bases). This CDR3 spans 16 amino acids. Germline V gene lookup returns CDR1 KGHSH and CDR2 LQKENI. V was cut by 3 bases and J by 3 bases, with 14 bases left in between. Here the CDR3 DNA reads TGTGCCAGCTCACCCGGGACATGGGGCTCTAATGAAAAACTGTTTTTT. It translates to CASSPGTWGSNEKLFF. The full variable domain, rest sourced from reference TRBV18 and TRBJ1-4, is NAGVMQNPRHLVRRRGQEARLRCSPMKGHSHVYWYRQLPEEGLKFMVYLQKENIIDESGMPKERFSAEFPKEGPSILRIQQVVRGDSAAYFCASSPGTWGSNEKLFFGSGTQLSVL.

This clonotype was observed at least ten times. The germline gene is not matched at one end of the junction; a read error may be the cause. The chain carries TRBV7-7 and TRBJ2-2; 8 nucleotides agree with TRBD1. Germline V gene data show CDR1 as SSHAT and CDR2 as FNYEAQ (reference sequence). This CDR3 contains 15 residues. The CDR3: CASSLETGDTGELFF. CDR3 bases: TGTGCTAGCAGCTTAGAGACAGGGGACACCGGGGAGCTGTTTTTT.

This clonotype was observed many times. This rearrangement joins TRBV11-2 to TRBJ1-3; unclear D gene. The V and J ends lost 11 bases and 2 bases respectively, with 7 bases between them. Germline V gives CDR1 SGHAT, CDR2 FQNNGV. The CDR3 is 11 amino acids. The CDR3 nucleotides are TGTGCCGGTCAAACTGGAAACACCATATATTTT. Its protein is CAGQTGNTIYF. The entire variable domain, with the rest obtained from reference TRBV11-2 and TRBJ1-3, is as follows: EAGVAQSPRYKIIEKRQSVAFWCNPISGHATLYWYQQILGQGPKLLIQFQNNGVVDDSQLPKDRFSAERLKGVDSTLKIQPAKLEDSAVYLCAGQTGNTIYFGEGSWLTVV.

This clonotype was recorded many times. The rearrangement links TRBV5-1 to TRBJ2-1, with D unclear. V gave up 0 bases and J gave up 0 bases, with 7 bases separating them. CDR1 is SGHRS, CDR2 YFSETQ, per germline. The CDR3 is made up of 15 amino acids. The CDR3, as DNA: TGCGCCAGCAGCTTGGACGGTAACTCCTACAATGAGCAGTTCTTC. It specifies CASSLDGNSYNEQFF.

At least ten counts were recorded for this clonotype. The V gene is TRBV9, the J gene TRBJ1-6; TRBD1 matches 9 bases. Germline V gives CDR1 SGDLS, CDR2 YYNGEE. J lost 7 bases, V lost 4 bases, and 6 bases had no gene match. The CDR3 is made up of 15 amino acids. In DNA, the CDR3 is TGTGCCAGCAGCCCCTTACAGGGGGCGAATTCACCCCTCCACTTT. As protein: CASSPLQGANSPLHF.

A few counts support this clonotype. The CDR3 sequence is CASSLDLVRTNYGYTF. DNA of the CDR3: TGCGCCAGCAGCTTGGATTTGGTCAGAACTAACTATGGCTACACCTTC. The chain combines TRBV5-1 with TRBJ1-2; no definite D call. Germline V lookup: CDR1 SGHRS, CDR2 YFSETQ. The V end lost 0 bases, the J end lost 0 bases, and 12 bases lay between the germline ends. The CDR3 contains 16 residues.

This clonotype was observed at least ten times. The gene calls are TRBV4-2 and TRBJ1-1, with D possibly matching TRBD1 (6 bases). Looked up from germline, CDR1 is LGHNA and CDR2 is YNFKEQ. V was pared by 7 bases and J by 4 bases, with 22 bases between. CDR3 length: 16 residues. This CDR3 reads CASTVSGTGASTEAFF. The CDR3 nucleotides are TGTGCCAGCACCGTTTCAGGTACGGGGGCTAGCACTGAAGCTTTCTTT.

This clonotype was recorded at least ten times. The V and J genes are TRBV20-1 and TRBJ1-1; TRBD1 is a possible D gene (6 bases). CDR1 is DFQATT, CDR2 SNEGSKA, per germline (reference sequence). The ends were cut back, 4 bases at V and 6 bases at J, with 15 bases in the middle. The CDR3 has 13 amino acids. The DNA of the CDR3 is TGCAGTGCTAACCGGGGCGGGACATCTGAAGCTTTCTTT. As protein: CSANRGGTSEAFF.

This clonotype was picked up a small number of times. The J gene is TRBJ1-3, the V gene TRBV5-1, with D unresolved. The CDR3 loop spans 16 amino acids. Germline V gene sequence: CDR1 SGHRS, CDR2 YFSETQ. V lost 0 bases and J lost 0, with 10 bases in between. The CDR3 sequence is CASSLAQVNSGNTIYF. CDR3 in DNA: TGCGCCAGCAGCTTGGCGCAGGTGAACTCTGGAAACACCATATATTTT.

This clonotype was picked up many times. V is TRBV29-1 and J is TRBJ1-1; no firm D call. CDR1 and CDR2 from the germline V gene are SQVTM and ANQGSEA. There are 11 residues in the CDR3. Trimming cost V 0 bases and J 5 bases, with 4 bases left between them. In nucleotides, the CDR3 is TGCAGCGTTGAAGAGGGAACTGAAGCTTTCTTT. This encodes CSVEEGTEAFF.

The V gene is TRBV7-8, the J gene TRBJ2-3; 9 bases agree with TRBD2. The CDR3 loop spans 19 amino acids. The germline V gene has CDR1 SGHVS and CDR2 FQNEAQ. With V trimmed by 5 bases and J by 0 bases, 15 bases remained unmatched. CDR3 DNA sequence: TGTGCCAGCAGCGATCCGGGACCAGCGGGGGGTACTAGCACAGATACGCAGTATTTT. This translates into CASSDPGPAGGTSTDTQYF.